This TCR beta chain derives from a study of T cells after yellow fever vaccination. Overall study: Preparing low-cell-number fractions relied on SMART-Seq v4 Ultra Low Input.

Study-wide results and limits: Weaker, the secondary response peaked sooner, at day 5 versus 15. Clonotypes shared by both compartments, CD4 and CD8, made up a small share. Booster samples showed a return of most primary-vaccination clones (around 96% CD4, about 88% CD8).

This clonotype has a count of ten or more. What it recognizes is unknown. V was clipped by 5 bases and J by 4 bases, with 14 bases between them. The germline V gene has CDR1 MNHNY and CDR2 SVGAGI (reference sequence). The CDR3 spans 15 residues. Each CDR3 protein is one row after TCRdb ran MiXCR on the 5' RACE reads. The sample lists 310,000 or so distinct CDR3 sequences; less than 4.5% were seen once. The rearrangement links TRBV6-6 to TRBJ1-4; tentative D call: TRBD1 (5 bases). The material was PBMCs, obtained on the day of the yellow fever booster vaccination. The receptor was derived from a man aged 18 to 29 who received the YFV17D yellow fever vaccine. This chain's CDR3 is CASSSVPGRNEKLFF. The CDR3 nucleotides read TGTGCCAGCAGTAGCGTCCCAGGGCGTAATGAAAAACTGTTTTTT.